The 9 T cell receptor beta chains below all came from one sample that was sequenced in a study of regulatory T cells after allogeneic stem cell transplantation. RNA was reverse transcribed by SMARTer RACE, then the TCR beta CDR3 region was amplified. From the 5' RACE reads, TCRdb called clonotypes with MiXCR, one entry per CDR3 protein. Altogether 4,000 to 5,000 distinct CDR3 sequences are present, around 95% being singletons, with the ten largest covering 35% to 45%. Sequences were derived from sorted CD4+ T cells from blood (whether regulatory or conventional is not recorded), sampled 30 days after allogeneic stem cell transplant. The receptors were sampled from a human patient who had an allogeneic stem cell transplant, so the T cells may come from the graft donor.

Remarks on this clonotype: One end of the junction is discordant with germline, which a read error may explain. V usage is TRBV18 and J usage is TRBJ1-2; D is perhaps TRBD1 (6 bases). This CDR3 contains 14 residues. CDR1 is KGHSH and CDR2 is LQKENI in the germline V gene. The CDR3 loop is CASSSSYRATGFAF. CDR3 nucleotide sequence: TGTGCCAGCTCCTCCTCGTACAGGGCGACTGGCTTCGCCTTC.

This chain links TRBV11-2 with TRBJ2-7; TRBD1 might be the D (6 bases). This CDR3 contains 15 residues. Germline CDR1 is SGHAT and CDR2 is FQNNGV. Between the trimmed V and J ends, which lost 7 bases and 2 bases, there was a span of 18 bases. CDR3 sequence (DNA): TGTGCCAGCACCTCAGCCCCAGGGGCCCCCTACGAGCAGTACTTC. This translates into CASTSAPGAPYEQYF.

Note on this clonotype: A junction boundary mismatches the germline segment, possibly from a read error. The V call is TRBV5-1, the J call TRBJ1-2; D ambiguous. There are 15 residues in the CDR3. Germline CDR1 and CDR2: SGHRS and YFSETQ. CDR3 DNA sequence: TGCGCCAGCAGCGTGAGGGCGTACACGTATTATGGCTTCACCTTC. It encodes CASSVRAYTYYGFTF.

As concerns this clonotype: The junction departs from germline at one end; a sequencing error may be responsible. V is TRBV19 and J is TRBJ2-7; D gene uncertain. The CDR3 runs to 13 residues. Germline CDR1 LNHDA, CDR2 SQIVND (reference sequence). The CDR3 loop is CASRVRSASEPFF. The CDR3 nucleotides are TGTGCAAGTAGAGTGAGAAGCGCCTCTGAACCTTTCTTC.

Worth noting for this clonotype: Since a much larger clone is just one base distant, this may be a read error. The rearrangement joins TRBV6-5 to TRBJ2-4, with D maybe TRBD1 (7 bases). The CDR3 is 13 amino acids. CDR1 is MNHEY, CDR2 SVGAGI, per germline. CDR3 coding DNA: TGTGCCAGCAGTCAGGGGGGCAACAACATGCAGTACTTC. Residues: CASSQGGNNMQYF.

As regards this clonotype: The germline gene is not matched at one end of the junction; a read error may be the cause. This chain connects TRBV6-4 to TRBJ2-2; D might be TRBD2 (6 bases). The end of the DNA fits TRBJ2-3 better, so the J call may be wrong. CDR3 length equals 13 residues. Germline V gives CDR1 MRHNA, CDR2 SNTAGT. CDR3 sequence: CASSGTWGGEQYF. In DNA form, the CDR3 reads TGCGCCAGCAGTGGCACATGGGGCGGGGAGCAGTATTTT.

The genes are TRBV4-3 and TRBJ2-7; D may be TRBD2 (5 bases). The CDR3 is 15 amino acids. CDR1 and CDR2 (germline): LGHNA, YSLEER. V lost 3 bases and J 3 bases, leaving 15 bases between the germline ends. The CDR3 sequence is CASSQRAGLNYEQYF. DNA for the CDR3: TGCGCCAGCAGCCAGCGGGCCGGACTCAACTACGAGCAGTACTTC.

This chain connects TRBV5-1 to TRBJ2-7; 9 bases agree with TRBD2. Germline CDR1 is SGHRS and CDR2 is YFSETQ. The CDR3 sequence is 15 residues long. J was trimmed by 9 bases and V by 1 base; bases with no gene match: 11. The chain's CDR3 is CASSLLAGSRNAQYF. The CDR3 DNA follows: TGCGCCAGCAGCTTGCTAGCGGGATCCAGGAACGCGCAGTACTTC.

Points on this clonotype: Here the CDR3 omits its conserved ending phenylalanine or tryptophan, so a read error is the likely source. It is unclear where the CDR3 begins or ends on the DNA, so no DNA is shown, and the CDR3 is as TCRdb lists it. This rearrangement joins TRBV29-1 to TRBJ2-1; whether TRBD1, the table's D call, matches the DNA was not checked. The CDR3 contains 16 residues when both ends are counted. Germline CDR1 reads SQVTM; CDR2 reads ANQGSEA. CDR3 sequence reads: CSVTAGTGVSYNEQCI.